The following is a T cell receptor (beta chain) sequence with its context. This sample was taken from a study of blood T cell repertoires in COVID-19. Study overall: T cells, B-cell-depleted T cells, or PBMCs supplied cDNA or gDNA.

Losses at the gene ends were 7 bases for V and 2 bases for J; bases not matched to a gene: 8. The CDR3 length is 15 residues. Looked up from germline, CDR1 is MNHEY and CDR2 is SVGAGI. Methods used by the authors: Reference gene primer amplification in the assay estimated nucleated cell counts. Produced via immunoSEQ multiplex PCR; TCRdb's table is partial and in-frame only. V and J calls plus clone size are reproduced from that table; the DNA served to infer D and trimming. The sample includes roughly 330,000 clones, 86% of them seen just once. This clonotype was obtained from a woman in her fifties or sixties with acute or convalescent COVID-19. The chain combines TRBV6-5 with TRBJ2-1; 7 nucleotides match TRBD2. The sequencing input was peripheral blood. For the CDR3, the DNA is TGTGCCAGCAAACCGGGGCGGGGGACCTACAATGAGCAGTTCTTC. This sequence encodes CASKPGRGTYNEQFF.